This T cell receptor beta chain appears in the sequencing data of a study of blood T cell repertoires in COVID-19. Turning to the study itself: Acute and convalescent COVID-19 specimens originated in the United States, Italy and Spain. PBMCs, B-cell-depleted T cells, or T cells were the source of the cDNA or gDNA that made up the material.

Per the original methods: Cell counts per sample came from amplifying reference gene primers. The repertoire was sequenced with immunoSEQ multiplex PCR; TCRdb's copy has only in-frame clones and lacks some. That table furnishes V, J and clone size, whereas the DNA furnished D and trimming. The sample contains fewer than 500,000 clones, around 88% of which appear only once. The receptor was derived from a woman aged 30 to 39 with acute or convalescent COVID-19. The sample taken for sequencing was peripheral blood.

The CDR3 loop reads CASSLGLAGTQYF. The CDR3 DNA is TGTGCCAGCAGTTTGGGACTAGCCGGGACCCAGTACTTC. V is TRBV2 and J is TRBJ2-5, with 9 bases lining up with TRBD2. The CDR3 sequence is 13 residues long. With 5 bases clipped from V and 7 bases from J, the junction kept 5 bases outside the gene matches. Per the germline V gene, CDR1 is SNHLY and CDR2 is FYNNEI.